Listed here are 2 T cell receptor beta chains from one sample, sequenced in a study of T cell changes during pregnancy in multiple sclerosis. TCRdb keeps only in-frame clones here, not all; method: immunoSEQ multiplex PCR. This repertoire shows about 34,000 clones, around nine tenths found once; its top ten account for 3.5%. The specimen was CD8+ T cells from peripheral blood mononuclear cells, collected in the third trimester of pregnancy. These receptor sequences come from a female donor with multiple sclerosis, enrolled in a pregnancy study.

The chain recombines TRBV4-1 with TRBJ2-2, with TRBD1 identical over 9 bases. Trimming cost V 7 bases and J 5 bases; bases outside gene matches: 5. The CDR3 runs to 14 residues. Germline CDR1 reads MGHRA; CDR2 reads YSYEKL. CDR3 DNA sequence: TGCGCCAGCAACCTCGGACAGGGGACCGGGGAGCTGTTTTTT. Protein sequence: CASNLGQGTGELFF.

This clone is labeled medium-sized. V and J are TRBV7-6 and TRBJ2-1; possibly TRBD1 for D (6 bases). Between the trimmed V and J ends, which lost 3 bases and 1 base, there was a span of 13 bases. CDR3 size: 16 residues. From germline, CDR1 is SGHVS and CDR2 FNYEAQ. In nucleotides, the CDR3 is TGTGCCAGCAGCTTGGCACGGACAGCATCCTACAATGAGCAGTTCTTC. It encodes CASSLARTASYNEQFF.